This is a list of T cell receptor beta chains from one sample in a study of shared clonotypes between healthy human individuals. Libraries were prepared by immunoSEQ multiplex PCR; TCRdb keeps only in-frame clonotypes and omits some of them. The sample yields 2.3 million or so clones, more than 80% seen once. The material sequenced was naive CD4+ T cells from PBMCs. These receptors all stem from a man between 18 and 29 years old in good health. Some clones in this sample may be carry-over from other donors' samples. Each CDR3 is given with its conserved first and last residue. A D gene is named only where the DNA matches it firmly.

TRBJ2-2 TRBV12-5 - CASGLGSGELFF TGTGCTAGTGGTTTGGGAAGCGGGGAGCTGTTTTTT
TRBJ2-1 TRBV19 TRBD2 CASSIKSSGFVEFF TGTGCCAGTAGTATAAAGTCTAGCGGGTTTGTTGAGTTCTTC
TRBJ1-2 TRBV28 - CASSLAANYGYTF TGTGCCAGCAGTTTGGCGGCTAACTATGGCTACACCTTC
TRBJ2-1 TRBV10-1 TRBD1 CASSESTGLGLGEQFF TGCGCCAGCAGTGAGTCGACAGGGTTAGGATTGGGTGAGCAGTTCTTC
TRBJ1-4 TRBV7-9 - CASIGGGFDEKLFF TGTGCCAGCATAGGAGGGGGATTTGATGAAAAACTGTTTTTT
TRBJ2-3 TRBV5-1 - CASSLGSGGPSTDTQYF TGCGCCAGCAGCTTGGGGAGCGGCGGGCCTAGCACAGATACGCAGTATTTT
TRBJ1-5 TRBV19 - CASRQYAPPDNQPQHF TGTGCCAGTAGACAATATGCCCCCCCAGACAATCAGCCCCAGCATTTT
TRBJ1-2 TRBV29-1 - CSVEEASYGYTF TGCAGCGTTGAAGAGGCCAGCTATGGCTACACCTTC
TRBJ2-5 TRBV11-1 TRBD2 CASSLGLADQMEGWETQYF TGTGCCAGCAGCTTGGGGCTAGCGGACCAAATGGAGGGATGGGAGACCCAGTACTTC
TRBJ1-1 TRBV19 - CATTRGMNTEAFF TGTGCCACCACGAGGGGCATGAACACTGAAGCTTTCTTT
TRBJ1-5 TRBV15 - CATSRDSRISQPQHF TGTGCCACCAGCAGAGATTCAAGAATAAGTCAGCCCCAGCATTTT
TRBJ2-1 TRBV7-3 - CASSPRHGDAYNEQFF TGTGCCAGCAGCCCAAGGCATGGGGACGCCTACAATGAGCAGTTCTTC
TRBJ1-2 TRBV29-1 - CSVGEGVNYGYTF TGCAGCGTGGGGGAGGGGGTAAACTATGGCTACACCTTC
TRBJ2-7 TRBV7-2 TRBD1 CASSLGGAGGLEQYF TGTGCCAGCAGCTTAGGTGGTGCAGGGGGCCTCGAGCAGTACTTC
TRBJ2-5 TRBV2 - CASGRDPQETQYF TGTGCCAGCGGGCGGGACCCTCAAGAGACCCAGTACTTC
TRBJ1-4 TRBV7-2 - CASSLEIRNEKLFF TGTGCCAGCAGCTTGGAAATCCGGAATGAAAAACTGTTTTTT
TRBJ2-3 TRBV25-1 TRBD1 CASSEQGAIDTQYF TGTGCCAGCAGTGAACAGGGGGCAATAGACACGCAGTATTTT
TRBJ2-1 TRBV6-5 - CASSYGWGAYNEQFF TGTGCCAGCAGTTATGGGTGGGGGGCCTACAATGAGCAGTTCTTC
TRBJ1-2 TRBV28 - CASSWAAGKDGYTF TGTGCCAGCAGTTGGGCTGCGGGAAAGGATGGCTACACCTTC
TRBJ2-7 TRBV19 TRBD1 CASSIPITGDLYEQYF TGTGCCAGTAGTATCCCCATAACAGGGGATCTCTACGAGCAGTACTTC
TRBJ2-1 TRBV9 - CASSVTGPYNEQFF TGTGCCAGCAGCGTTACGGGACCGTACAATGAGCAGTTCTTC
TRBJ1-2 TRBV19 - CASRPLTALYGYTF TGTGCCAGTAGACCTTTAACGGCCCTCTATGGCTACACCTTC